The T cell receptor (beta chain) under discussion was sequenced for a study of blood T cell repertoires in COVID-19. From germline, CDR1 is SGHRS and CDR2 YFSETQ. V was clipped by 0 bases and J by 7 bases; unmatched bases: 10. The CDR3 contains 17 residues. All enrollees were roughly 18 to 89 years old and from 20 to 30 US areas. Cohort assignment relied on participant-reported clinical history. Cohort 3 recovered donors had two negative PCRs, clearance, or symptom resolution. Source study methods: Estimates of nucleated cell counts were drawn from the amplification of reference gene primers. Measured with immunoSEQ multiplex PCR; TCRdb has only the in-frame clones, and not every one. V, J and clone size reflect that table, while D and trimming were determined from the DNA. The table has around 310,000 clones, roughly 86% seen once.

The rearrangement links TRBV5-1 to TRBJ2-1; 10 nucleotides match TRBD2. The sequenced material came from PBMCs or T cells enriched from blood (not recorded which). This TCR was recovered from a woman in her twenties or thirties who had recovered from COVID-19. CDR3 in amino acids: CASSLGLRPSGSNEQFF. The CDR3 coding sequence is TGCGCCAGCAGCTTGGGGTTAAGGCCTAGCGGGAGTAATGAGCAGTTCTTC.